These 17 T cell receptor beta chains share one sample of origin, sequenced in a study of blood T cell repertoires in COVID-19. Clones were sequenced by immunoSEQ multiplex PCR, and TCRdb holds only the in-frame ones, with some missing. The table has about 190,000 clones, 65% to 85% seen once; the top ten hold 3% to 3.5%. Sequenced: PBMCs or T cells enriched from blood (not recorded which). The receptors come from a woman in her thirties who had recovered from COVID-19.

This chain links TRBV28 with TRBJ1-5; D ambiguous. This CDR3 contains 14 residues. Germline assignment: CDR1 MDHEN and CDR2 SYDVKM. The germline V and J ends were trimmed by 5 bases and 2 bases, with 10 bases remaining between them. In nucleotides, the CDR3 is TGTGCCAGCAGTCTCACCCCAGGCAATCAGCCCCAGCATTTT. Translated, it gives CASSLTPGNQPQHF.

The chain is built from TRBV19 and TRBJ2-1; TRBD2 matches at 14 bases. There are 18 residues in the CDR3. Germline V CDR1 and CDR2: LNHDA, SQIVND (reference sequence). With V trimmed by 9 bases and J by 2 bases, 12 bases remained unmatched. CDR3 DNA sequence: TGTGCCAGCACGAGGGGACTAGCGGGAGAGGGGCCCTACAATGAGCAGTTCTTC. It translates to CASTRGLAGEGPYNEQFF.

This chain uses TRBV28 with TRBJ2-7, with TRBD2 matching 7 bases. The germline V gene encodes CDR1 MDHEN and CDR2 SYDVKM. The V and J ends lost 3 bases and 0 bases, in that order; junction bases with no gene match: 11. CDR3 size: 17 residues. DNA for the CDR3: TGTGCCAGCAGTTTGGGTCGTGGGACTATCCACTCCTACGAGCAGTACGTC. This encodes CASSLGRGTIHSYEQYV.

This clone was seen once. The chain recombines TRBV21-1 with TRBJ2-7; the D call TRBD1 from the table was never checked on the DNA. TRBV21-1 is given as a pseudogene. This CDR3 contains 15 residues. CDR3 residues: CASSASGTGDNEQYV. CDR3 in DNA: TGTGCCAGCAGCGCCTCCGGGACAGGGGACAACGAGCAGTACGTC.

The rearrangement links TRBV21-1 to TRBJ1-4; TRBD1 is the table's D call, not checked against the DNA. TRBV21-1 is classified as a pseudogene. CDR3 length: 15 amino acids. In DNA, the CDR3 is TGTGCCAGCAGCAAAGTGGGGACAGGGGTTGAAAAACTGTTTTTT. It yields the protein CASSKVGTGVEKLFF.

The gene calls are TRBV5-1 and TRBJ2-3; 9 bases are shared with TRBD2. The germline gives CDR1 SGHRS, CDR2 YFSETQ. The length of the CDR3 is 15 residues. With V trimmed by 4 bases and J by 2 bases, 5 bases remained unmatched. This CDR3 is CASSRRTSDTDTQYF. In DNA form, the CDR3 reads TGCGCCAGCAGCAGACGGACTAGCGACACAGATACGCAGTATTTT. The full variable domain, its missing parts supplied by reference TRBV5-1 and TRBJ2-3, is KAGVTQTPRYLIKTRGQQVTLSCSPISGHRSVSWYQQTPGQGLQFLFEYFSETQRNKGNFPGRFSGRQFSNSRSEMNVSTLELGDSALYLCASSRRTSDTDTQYFGPGTRLTVL.

Comments on this clone: Other DNA sequences within the sample encode an identical CDR3. The chain joins TRBV28 to TRBJ2-7, with TRBD2 matching 9 bases. This CDR3 comprises 15 residues. Germline V gene data show CDR1 as MDHEN and CDR2 as SYDVKM. The V segment lost 2 bases and the J segment 4 bases; nucleotides outside the gene matches: 6. For the CDR3, the DNA is TGTGCCAGCAGTTTAAGGCTAGCGGGAACGTACGAGCAGTACTTC. Translating it yields CASSLRLAGTYEQYF.

The genes are TRBV19 and TRBJ2-3; 7 bases agree with TRBD1. The trim removed 4 bases at V and 0 bases at J, leaving 4 bases unmatched. Germline loops: CDR1 LNHDA, CDR2 SQIVND (reference sequence). The CDR3 is 15 residues long. In DNA, the CDR3 is TGTGCCAGTAGTAAGAGACAGGGAAGCACAGATACGCAGTATTTT. Translating it yields CASSKRQGSTDTQYF.

The chain combines TRBV6-5 with TRBJ2-5; TRBD2 aligns across 8 bases. Germline loops: CDR1 MNHEY, CDR2 SVGAGI. With 6 bases clipped from V and 5 bases from J, the junction kept 5 bases outside the gene matches. This CDR3 comprises 13 residues. Written as DNA, the CDR3 is TGTGCCAGCAGCCCCGGGAGGGCGGAGACCCAGTACTTC. Translating gives CASSPGRAETQYF.

Of note for this clone: Relative to the germline gene, one junction end is altered; a read error may explain this. The chain uses TRBV7-2 and TRBJ2-5; TRBD2 agrees at 9 bases. In germline, CDR1 is SGHTA, CDR2 FQGNSA. The CDR3 covers 14 residues. The CDR3 DNA sequence: TGTGCCAGCAGCCTAGCGGGACACTCGGAGACCCAGTACTTC. Its translation is CASSLAGHSETQYF.

The chain has TRBV10-3 and TRBJ1-6; TRBD1 aligns across 8 bases. The CDR3 loop spans 15 amino acids. CDR1 and CDR2 from the germline V gene are ENHRY and SYGVKD. Germline trimming cut 3 bases from V and 10 bases from J; bases unmatched to any gene: 8. The DNA of the CDR3 is TGTGCCATCAGTGATGACAGGGGAAAGGGATCACCCCTCCACTTT. Its translation is CAISDDRGKGSPLHF.

The CDR3 DNA is TGTGCCAGCAGCTTAGGACAGGGGATCCAAGAGACCCAGTACTTC. Protein product: CASSLGQGIQETQYF. The chain has TRBV11-3 and TRBJ2-5, with 8 nucleotides matching TRBD1. The germline V gene encodes CDR1 SGHNT and CDR2 YENEEA. The CDR3 has 15 residues. J lost 1 base, V lost 1 base, and 2 bases had no gene match.

This clone occurred once. This chain uses TRBV19 with TRBJ2-3; the match to TRBD1 covers 8 bases. J gave up 3 bases and V 3 bases, and 5 bases lay outside the gene matches. The CDR3 length is 15 residues. From germline, CDR1 is LNHDA and CDR2 SQIVND (reference sequence). The CDR3 DNA follows: TGTGCCAGTAGTATCGGACAGGGCGGGACAGATACGCAGTATTTT. Translating it yields CASSIGQGGTDTQYF.

V and J are TRBV5-6 and TRBJ1-6, with a weak D call TRBD1 (5 bases). This CDR3 is 13 amino acids long. Germline V gives CDR1 SGHDT, CDR2 YYEEEE. V lost 4 bases to trimming and J lost 9 bases, with 11 bases between them. The CDR3 DNA is TGTGCCAGCAGCCGGGGGAGGGCTTCACCCCTCCACTTT. Translating it yields CASSRGRASPLHF.

The gene calls are TRBV4-1 and TRBJ2-3, with 7 bases fitting TRBD1. After removal of 4 bases from V and 2 bases from J, the junction contained 9 bases not matched to a gene. The CDR3 runs to 16 residues. The germline gives CDR1 MGHRA, CDR2 YSYEKL. The CDR3 DNA reads TGCGCCAGCAGCCGTTCGACAGGGACGTACACAGATACGCAGTATTTT. As protein: CASSRSTGTYTDTQYF.

The chain joins TRBV18 to TRBJ2-7, with no clear D. CDR1 is KGHSH, CDR2 LQKENI, per germline. The V gene lost 2 bases and the J gene lost 0 bases, with 8 bases spanning the gap. The CDR3 runs 14 residues. DNA for the CDR3: TGTGCCAGCTCACCAGTTAGCTCCTCCTACGAGCAGTACTTC. This sequence encodes CASSPVSSSYEQYF.

This clone was counted at least ten times. The CDR3 DNA follows: TGTGCTAGTGGTTTGGCGGGACAGGGGGAGCTGTTTTTT. Protein: CASGLAGQGELFF. This chain joins TRBV12-5 and TRBJ2-2; the match to TRBD1 covers 7 bases. Germline V gene data show CDR1 as LGHNT and CDR2 as FRNRAP. V was clipped by 1 base and J by 8 bases; unmatched bases: 1. The CDR3 has 13 amino acids.